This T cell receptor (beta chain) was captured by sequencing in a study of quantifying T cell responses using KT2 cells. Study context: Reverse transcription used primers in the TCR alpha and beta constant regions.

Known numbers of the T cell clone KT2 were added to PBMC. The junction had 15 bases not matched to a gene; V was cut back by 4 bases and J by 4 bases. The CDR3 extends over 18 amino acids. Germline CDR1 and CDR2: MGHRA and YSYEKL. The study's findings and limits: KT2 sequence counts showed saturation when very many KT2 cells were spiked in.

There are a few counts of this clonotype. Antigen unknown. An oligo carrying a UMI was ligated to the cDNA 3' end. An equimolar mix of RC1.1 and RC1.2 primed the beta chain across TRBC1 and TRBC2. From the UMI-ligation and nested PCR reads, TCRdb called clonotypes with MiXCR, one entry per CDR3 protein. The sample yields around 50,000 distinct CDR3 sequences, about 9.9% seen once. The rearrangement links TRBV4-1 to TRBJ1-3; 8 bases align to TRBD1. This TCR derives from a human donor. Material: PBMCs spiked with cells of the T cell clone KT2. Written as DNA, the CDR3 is TGCGCCAGCAGCCCCTACTCCGAGGACAGGGTCGTCGGAAACACCATATATTTT. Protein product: CASSPYSEDRVVGNTIYF.